One sample yielded the 18 T cell receptor beta chains listed below, sequenced in a study of T cell repertoires in cytomegalovirus infection (dated by TCRdb to between 2017 and 2020). The sequencer was an Illumina HiSeq 1500. TCRdb trimmed public reads at Q25 via fastp, called clones via MiXCR and kept in-frame beta chains. Rows matching on CDR3 protein sequence are summarized as one entry with the most common DNA and genes. The sample table lists about 180,000 distinct CDR3 sequences, around 14% of them with a count of one. Jointly, the top ten make up over 25% of the sample. Specimen: PBMCs. The receptor set was obtained from a human donor in good health (CMV status not recorded). Some clones in this sample may be carry-over from other donors' samples.

This clonotype was picked up a small number of times. The chain employs TRBV15 and TRBJ1-1, with no clear D. Germline-derived CDR1 and CDR2 are LNHNV and YYDKDF (reference sequence). V was trimmed by 4 bases and J by 1 base, leaving 7 bases between them. CDR3 length: 13 amino acids. The CDR3 DNA is TGTGCCACCAGCATGACGCGGAACACTGAAGCTTTCTTT. This encodes CATSMTRNTEAFF. The full variable domain, with the rest looked up from reference TRBV15 and TRBJ1-1, is DAMVIQNPRYQVTQFGKPVTLSCSQTLNHNVMYWYQQKSSQAPKLLFHYYDKDFNNEADTPDNFQSRRPNTSFCFLDIRSPGLGDTAMYLCATSMTRNTEAFFGQGTRLTVV.

This clonotype has a count of ten or more. The chain links TRBV6-2 or TRBV6-3 to TRBJ2-5; perhaps TRBD1 as D (6 bases). Trimming removed 6 bases from V and 1 base from J, with 15 bases in between. Germline CDR1 reads MNHEY; CDR2 reads SVGEGT. This CDR3 comprises 15 residues. DNA of the CDR3: TGTGCCAGCAGATTGACAGGCCTCGTCCAAGAGACCCAGTACTTC. Translating it yields CASRLTGLVQETQYF.

A word on this clonotype: A much larger clone lies one base from this, so it may be a read error. Given the absence of the conserved phenylalanine or tryptophan at the CDR3 end, a read error is likely. The chain recombines TRBV7-9 with TRBJ1-5; TRBD1 aligns across 10 bases. CDR3 length: 14 residues. Trimming cost V 5 bases and J 5 bases; bases outside gene matches: 3. CDR1 is SEHNR and CDR2 is FQNEAQ in the germline V gene (reference sequence). The CDR3 reads CASSPGTGDQPQHL. In DNA, the CDR3 is TGTGCCAGCAGCCCGGGGACAGGGGATCAGCCCCAGCATTTA.

The chain is built from TRBV6-1 and TRBJ2-4; D is uncertain. Germline V gene sequence: CDR1 MNHNS, CDR2 SASEGT. There are 15 residues in the CDR3. Trimming shortened V by 6 bases and J by 8 bases, and 20 bases separated the two germline ends. The CDR3 spells CASSERGLAKYIQYF. In DNA form, the CDR3 reads TGTGCCAGCAGCGAACGTGGGTTGGCGAAGTACATTCAGTACTTC.

The chain joins TRBV28 to TRBJ2-7, with D unclear. The V gene lost 4 bases and the J gene lost 0 bases, with 7 bases spanning the gap. The V gene's germline CDR1 is MDHEN and CDR2 SYDVKM. The CDR3 covers 13 residues. In DNA form, the CDR3 reads TGTGCCAGCAGTTCAGACAACTCCTACGAGCAGTACTTC. The encoded protein is CASSSDNSYEQYF.

This clonotype came up a few times. This chain connects TRBV15 to TRBJ2-7, with D possibly being TRBD1 or TRBD2 (6 bases each). CDR1 is LNHNV and CDR2 is YYDKDF in the germline V gene (reference sequence). The CDR3 totals 15 residues. The V gene lost 1 base and the J gene lost 5 bases, with 15 bases spanning the gap. The CDR3 DNA follows: TGTGCCACCAGCAGAGGTGCGGGACAAAGGGACGAGCAGTACTTC. It translates to CATSRGAGQRDEQYF.

V usage is TRBV3-1 and J usage is TRBJ1-2; D unclear. CDR1 and CDR2 (germline): LGHDT, YNNKEL (reference sequence). Deletions cut 1 base from V and 7 bases from J, with 10 bases between. This CDR3 contains 13 residues. The CDR3 bases are TGTGCCAGCAGCCAAGGGAAAGGTTCTGGCTACACCTTC. Its protein is CASSQGKGSGYTF.

The V call is TRBV3-1, the J call TRBJ2-5; unclear D gene. There are 14 residues in the CDR3. V lost 0 bases to trimming and J lost 3 bases, with 8 bases between them. Germline V gene data show CDR1 as LGHDT and CDR2 as YNNKEL (reference sequence). CDR3 amino acids: CASSQDPVKETQYF. The DNA of the CDR3 is TGTGCCAGCAGCCAAGACCCCGTGAAAGAGACCCAGTACTTC.

This clonotype was observed a handful of times. The chain links TRBV28 to TRBJ2-7; TRBD2 matches at 8 bases. The CDR3 has 16 residues. After removal of 3 bases from V and 0 bases from J, the junction contained 7 bases not matched to a gene. In germline, CDR1 is MDHEN, CDR2 SYDVKM. The CDR3 here is CASSLYKLADSYEQYF. The CDR3 DNA is TGTGCCAGCAGTTTGTACAAACTAGCGGACTCCTACGAGCAGTACTTC. The complete variable domain, with remaining parts taken from reference TRBV28 and TRBJ2-7, reads DVKVTQSSRYLVKRTGEKVFLECVQDMDHENMFWYRQDPGLGLRLIYFSYDVKMKEKGDIPEGYSVSREKKERFSLILESASTNQTSMYLCASSLYKLADSYEQYFGPGTRLTVT.

The chain uses TRBV6-1 and TRBJ2-5, with D perhaps given as TRBD1 or TRBD2 (5 bases each). The CDR3 runs to 15 residues. V was shortened by 5 bases and J by 3 bases, with 16 bases between the two germline ends. The germline CDR1 and CDR2 sequences are MNHNS and SASEGT. For the CDR3, the DNA is TGTGCCAGCAGTTACGGGACGGCTAGAAAAGAGACCCAGTACTTC. Amino acids: CASSYGTARKETQYF.

In this sample, this clonotype turned up a few times. The rearrangement uses TRBV6-1 and TRBJ1-1; D might be TRBD1 (6 bases). CDR3 length: 14 residues. Germline CDR1 reads MNHNS; CDR2 reads SASEGT. V lost 10 bases to trimming and J lost 0 bases, with 15 bases between them. CDR3 nucleotide sequence: TGTGCCACTTTCCCGGGACACCTGAACACTGAAGCTTTCTTT. Translation: CATFPGHLNTEAFF.

This sequence joins TRBV7-2 and TRBJ1-5; 10 bases agree with TRBD1. The CDR3 runs to 15 residues. V trimming: 5 bases; J trimming: 6 bases; junction bases outside the gene matches: 7. Germline CDR1 reads SGHTA; CDR2 reads FQGNSA. The CDR3 bases are TGTGCCAGCAGCCGGACAGGGGGGACAATTCAGCCCCAGCATTTT. Translating gives CASSRTGGTIQPQHF.

V is TRBV20-1 and J is TRBJ1-1; D ambiguous. The CDR3 runs 14 residues. CDR1 DFQATT and CDR2 SNEGSKA come from the germline V gene (reference sequence). The V gene lost 5 bases and the J gene lost 1 base, with 14 bases spanning the gap. CDR3 DNA sequence: TGCAGTGCTCCCCCCTCACTTGGGAACACTGAAGCTTTCTTT. Translated: CSAPPSLGNTEAFF.

The V and J genes are TRBV19 and TRBJ2-4; weak D call: TRBD2 (5 bases). Trimming took 0 bases from V and 0 from J, leaving 12 bases between them. The germline CDR1 and CDR2 sequences are LNHDA and SQIVND (reference sequence). The CDR3 has 17 residues. The CDR3 DNA is TGTGCCAGTAGTATAGATAAAACCCGGGGAGCCAAAAACATTCAGTACTTC. Its protein is CASSIDKTRGAKNIQYF.

The table lists this clonotype with a few counts. The V and J genes are TRBV3-1 and TRBJ2-7; D unclear. Germline-derived CDR1 and CDR2 are LGHDT and YNNKEL (reference sequence). With 1 base removed from V and 6 bases from J, the gap between germline ends came to 4 bases. CDR3 length equals 11 residues. The DNA of the CDR3 is TGTGCCAGCAGCCAAGGAAGCGAGCAGTACTTC. It specifies CASSQGSEQYF.

At least ten counts were recorded for this clonotype. V and J are TRBV7-9 and TRBJ1-5; D unresolved. The CDR3 loop spans 15 amino acids. Germline values: CDR1 SEHNR, CDR2 FQNEAQ (reference sequence). V lost 6 bases and J 0 bases, leaving 12 bases between the germline ends. CDR3 amino acids: CASSFKEGSNQPQHF. The CDR3 nucleotides read TGTGCCAGCAGTTTCAAAGAGGGTAGCAATCAGCCCCAGCATTTT.

This clonotype was detected ten times or more. The rearrangement joins TRBV7-2 to TRBJ2-5; 15 bases align to TRBD2. The length of the CDR3 is 16 residues. CDR1 and CDR2 from the germline V gene are SGHTA and FQGNSA. The V segment lost 5 bases and the J segment 5 bases; nucleotides outside the gene matches: 6. The CDR3 nucleotides are TGTGCCAGCAGCCTGGGACTAGCGGGAGGATTGGAGACCCAGTACTTC. Protein product: CASSLGLAGGLETQYF.

This clonotype has a count of ten or more. The rearrangement uses TRBV7-2 and TRBJ2-7; D is unclear. The V and J ends lost 3 bases and 5 bases respectively, with 14 bases between them. From germline, CDR1 is SGHTA and CDR2 FQGNSA. The CDR3 loop spans 14 amino acids. The CDR3 DNA is TGTGCCAGCAGCTTTCAGCTTGGTATAGACGAGCAGTACTTC. It encodes CASSFQLGIDEQYF.